Sequencing of this TCR beta chain was carried out in a study of blood T cell repertoires in COVID-19. As handled by the study authors: How many nucleated cells were present was estimated from reference gene primer amplification. The data were produced by immunoSEQ multiplex PCR, yet TCRdb's version contains in-frame clones alone and is incomplete. V, J and clone size reflect that table, while D and trimming were determined from the DNA. The table has around 130,000 clones, around nine tenths seen once. Germline CDR1 reads LGHNA; CDR2 reads YNFKEQ. The CDR3 covers 16 residues. Trimming took 6 bases from V and 0 from J, leaving 12 bases between them.

The chain links TRBV4-2 to TRBJ2-6, with D possibly TRBD1 on 6 matching bases. Source material: peripheral blood. The source of this sequence is a woman aged 50 to 60 with acute or convalescent COVID-19. CDR3: CASRRDKSSGANVLTF. As DNA, the CDR3 is TGTGCCAGCAGACGGGACAAGAGCTCTGGGGCCAACGTCCTGACTTTC.